This is a list of T cell receptor beta chains from one sample in a study of T cells of healthy individuals. Via MiXCR, TCRdb re-called the 5' RACE reads, giving one row per CDR3 protein. This sample has over 95,000 distinct CDR3 sequences, with under 20% found just once. Receptors were obtained from a human donor in good health. Each CDR3 is given with its conserved first and last residue. The D gene is left open where the match is weak. Size values are once, few and many counts, or a class for expanded clones, and some rows have none.

CDR3aa | CDR3nt | j_gene | v_gene | d_gene | abundance
CASSEKSGGNQPQHF | TGTGCCAGCAGTGAAAAGTCAGGGGGGAATCAGCCCCAGCATTTT | TRBJ1-5 | TRBV2 | TRBD1 | .
CASSRGGESNYGYTF | TGTGCCAGCAGTCGAGGGGGGGAGTCTAACTATGGCTACACCTTC | TRBJ1-2 | TRBV28 | . | .
CASSQASTDTQYF | TGTGCCAGCAGCCAAGCGAGCACAGATACGCAGTATTTT | TRBJ2-3 | TRBV4-2 | . | .
CASSPGFWDQPQHF | TGTGCCAGCAGCCCCGGGTTTTGGGATCAGCCCCAGCATTTT | TRBJ1-5 | TRBV6-5 | . | many
CASSPRSGALHF | TGTGCCAGCAGTCCCCGGTCAGGGGCCCTCCACTTT | TRBJ1-6 | TRBV6-5 | . | many
CASSLGPNMDTQYF | TGTGCCAGCAGCTTAGGCCCCAACATGGATACGCAGTATTTT | TRBJ2-3 | TRBV7-2 | . | few
CASSFSQQGCMNQPQHF | TGCGCCAGCAGCTTTAGCCAACAGGGGTGTATGAATCAGCCCCAGCATTTT | TRBJ1-5 | TRBV5-1 | TRBD1 | few
CASRSGLGEDNEQFF | TGTGCCAGCAGATCCGGGCTGGGGGAAGACAATGAGCAGTTCTTC | TRBJ2-1 | TRBV5-4 | . | many
CASSLDTGYNEQFF | TGCGCCAGCAGCTTGGATACAGGCTACAATGAGCAGTTCTTC | TRBJ2-1 | TRBV5-1 | . | few
CSARGQRGVETQYF | TGCAGTGCTAGAGGCCAGCGGGGGGTAGAGACCCAGTACTTC | TRBJ2-5 | TRBV20-1 | TRBD2 | many
CASRRTVGTDTQYF | TGTGCCAGCAGACGGACGGTAGGGACCGATACGCAGTATTTT | TRBJ2-3 | TRBV12-3/TRBV12-4 | . | many
CATSDRTSGRVRGETQYF | TGTGCCACCAGTGATAGGACTAGCGGGAGGGTCAGGGGAGAGACCCAGTACTTC | TRBJ2-5 | TRBV24-1 | TRBD2 | few
CASSFGGGARNEQFF | TGTGCCAGCAGCTTCGGCGGGGGGGCTAGGAATGAGCAGTTCTTC | TRBJ2-1 | TRBV7-8 | TRBD2 | few
CASSLGPGPSYEQYF | TGTGCCAGCAGCTTAGGTCCGGGACCTTCCTACGAGCAGTACTTC | TRBJ2-7 | TRBV7-6 | . | .
CASRRGTGTARTDTQYF | TGTGCCAGCAGGCGGGGAACCGGGACCGCGCGCACAGATACGCAGTATTTT | TRBJ2-3 | TRBV12-3/TRBV12-4 | . | many
CASSLEGGLAWANVLTF | TGTGCCAGCAGCTTAGAGGGGGGACTTGCGTGGGCCAACGTCCTGACTTTC | TRBJ2-6 | TRBV11-2 | . | few
CASSPSDRGRGYTF | TGTGCCAGCAGCCCTTCCGACAGGGGTCGGGGCTACACCTTC | TRBJ1-2 | TRBV28 | TRBD1 | few
CSATGLAGYEQYF | TGCAGTGCAACAGGACTAGCCGGATACGAGCAGTACTTC | TRBJ2-7 | TRBV20-1 | TRBD2 | many
CSVDGGRGGYNEQFF | TGCAGCGTTGACGGCGGGAGGGGAGGCTACAATGAGCAGTTCTTC | TRBJ2-1 | TRBV29-1 | TRBD2 | .
CASSLARSTEETQYF | TGTGCCAGCAGCTTAGCGAGGAGTACGGAAGAGACCCAGTACTTC | TRBJ2-5 | TRBV7-9 | . | .
CSAHPGSTETQYF | TGCAGTGCCCACCCCGGGAGTACGGAGACCCAGTACTTC | TRBJ2-5 | TRBV20-1 | . | many
CVSSPNGVEAFF | TGTGTCAGCAGCCCAAACGGGGTTGAAGCTTTCTTT | TRBJ1-1 | TRBV7-9 | . | .
CASSAGQGLGNTIYF | TGTGCCAGCTCCGCCGGCCAGGGGTTGGGAAACACCATATATTTT | TRBJ1-3 | TRBV7-8 | . | .
CSAETREPQHF | TGCAGTGCCGAGACAAGGGAGCCCCAGCATTTT | TRBJ1-5 | TRBV20-1 | . | .
CASSYTAGRGDTEAFF | TGTGCCAGCAGTTACACGGCAGGTAGAGGGGACACTGAAGCTTTCTTT | TRBJ1-1 | TRBV6-2/TRBV6-3 | . | many
CSVSQGRMNTEAFF | TGCAGCGTTTCCCAGGGAAGAATGAACACTGAAGCTTTCTTT | TRBJ1-1 | TRBV29-1 | . | .
CASSQDEVPGTQCF | TGTGCCAGCAGCCAAGATGAAGTCCCGGGGACCCAGTGCTTC | TRBJ2-5 | TRBV14 | . | many
CASRRGGETQYF | TGTGCCAGCAGGAGGGGTGGAGAGACCCAGTACTTC | TRBJ2-5 | TRBV28 | . | few
CASSSAANYGYTF | TGTGCCAGCAGTTCTGCAGCTAACTATGGCTACACCTTC | TRBJ1-2 | TRBV12-3/TRBV12-4 | . | few
CARTGASNTEAFF | TGTGCCCGAACCGGGGCCTCAAACACTGAAGCTTTCTTT | TRBJ1-1 | TRBV30 | . | .
CASSPTVGLYEQYF | TGCGCCAGCAGCCCGACAGTAGGGCTATACGAGCAGTACTTC | TRBJ2-7 | TRBV5-1 | . | many
CASTTGQAGANVLTF | TGTGCCAGCACGACAGGACAGGCTGGGGCCAACGTCCTGACTTTC | TRBJ2-6 | TRBV2 | TRBD1 | many
CSTGRSGQAYGYTF | TGCAGCACCGGTCGGTCGGGGCAGGCCTATGGCTACACCTTC | TRBJ1-2 | TRBV20-1 | . | .